This T cell receptor beta chain was retrieved from a study of cytomegalovirus exposure and HLA in healthy donors (TCRdb year 2017). Regarding the research as a whole: According to an earlier analysis of several hundred of the donors, about 190 million T cells yielded 90 million to 140 million unique TCR beta sequences and 276 Gb of sequence data. The study aimed to test whether cataloging public T cell receptors could reveal signatures of past pathogen exposure. Of the 300 to 500 genotyped donors, approximately 80% were placed in the genetic ancestry cluster associated with self-reported Caucasian donors. Because of strong linkage in the cohort, roughly five DR-DQ haplotypes were treated as single units for association and clustering. An early release that covered 640 HLA-typed donors contained about 300 gigabases of sequencing data and approximately 85 million unique TCR sequences. To study patterns of TCR occurrence, a later analysis re-analyzed previously published TCR beta repertoires from hundreds of donors and added high-resolution HLA genotyping. Typing coverage varied by locus: about 620-630 donors for A, B, C, DRB1 and DQB1; roughly 560 for DQA1; 600 to 610 for DPA1; roughly 450 for DPB1. Using immunosequencing, the study profiled T cell repertoires from 500 to 800 subjects and related those repertoires to cytomegalovirus serostatus. Both class I and class II loci were covered by HLA typing, at four-digit resolution. In addition to the first cohort of roughly 700 subjects, a separate validation cohort of under 150 different subjects was used. Among about 370 genotyped donors of the cohort, an average of approximately 240,000 unique TCR beta nucleotide sequences was sequenced per donor, of which approximately 19% were non-productive. To decide whether each TCR beta V gene segment behaved as functional or pseudogenic, an earlier analysis of some 570 of the donors relied on high-throughput TCR beta sequencing. Alongside the repertoire data, information on donor age, sex, ethnicity and CMV serostatus was compiled. A later genetic analysis took genome-wide SNP genotypes for about 55% of the roughly 700 donors and used that subset as a discovery cohort. Rather than drawing on any new phenotypic data, the later analysis identified candidate immune exposures from TCR beta sequences and the way those sequences occurred across donors. High-throughput TCR immunosequencing, statistical association of individual TCRs with disease status, and machine learning were combined to predict cytomegalovirus infection status. Every discovery cohort repertoire had been produced on one sequencing platform. Overall study results and their limits: HLA typing was unavailable for some donors at each locus, so association tests used only the typed subset. While some public TCRs were present in many individuals, most TCR sequences turned up only very rarely across donors. Some IMGT-functional V segments, including TRBV6-2 and TRBV6-3, could not be told apart with the 87-base-pair reads, so those segments were excluded. A further reported finding was that TCR beta sequences accurately predicted the HLA-A and HLA-B alleles for most subjects in the first cohort. Broadly in line with IMGT annotations, most TCR beta V segments showed up in productive rearrangements about 87% or about 30% of the time in an earlier analysis of approximately 600 of the donors. In this cohort, only TCR beta chains were sequenced, and detectable features were limited by the absence of alpha or paired-chain data. Roughly uniform sequencing depth across donors was assumed in presence/absence analyses, although this assumption may not hold. In both the original and validation cohorts, the classifier was reported to diagnose cytomegalovirus status with high specificity and sensitivity. According to a later analysis, TCR association rates differed among HLA loci, with DRB1 alleles showing the most associated TCRs and HLA-C alleles showing the fewest. The authors suggested that the approach could potentially be extended to other disease states and immunological phenotypes. Specific HLA alleles were associated with some 15,000 TCR beta sequences at a false discovery rate of 0.05 in a later analysis. According to a later genetic analysis, donors in an Asian-associated ancestry cluster had fewer N-insertions in productive TCRs than the roughly 700-donor mean. In a later analysis, several top co-occurrence clusters were reported to appear linked to parvovirus B19, influenza, CMV and Epstein-Barr virus. A few of the identified cytomegalovirus-associated TCR beta chains were confirmed in vitro to be specific for cytomegalovirus antigens. Assigning TCR associations to individual alleles was difficult when HLA alleles, especially DR and DQ, strongly co-occurred. Because counts were too low, 15 to 20 rarely observed V segments, including chromosome 9 orphons, were excluded from the earlier analysis of around 640 of the donors. A total of roughly 160 TCR beta chains were listed by the study as associated with cytomegalovirus. Correlated functional status among segregating V segments might be attributable to linkage disequilibrium, but an unknown experimental factor could not be ruled out. In a later analysis, most CMV-associated TCR beta chains were found to appear HLA-restricted, with HLA associations seemingly driven largely by CMV exposure. In a later analysis, HLA-associated TCR beta chains showed more clonal expansion and lower generation probabilities than non-associated chains that were equally common. An association between a missense DCLRE1C variant and V-gene and J-gene trimming of TCR beta chains was found in a later genetic analysis and replicated in an independent cohort. Immune exposure information for the cohort was limited to CMV serostatus. The sequencing pipeline was judged likely to have produced a cluster of highly shared sequence variants as a technical artifact.

To prepare the library, the immunoSEQ multiplex PCR assay was applied. For the multiplex PCR, a mixture combining 60 forward primers for TCR Vbeta segments and 13 reverse primers for TCR Jbeta segments was used. Amplification of the CDR3 region of rearranged TCR beta genes was performed with a multiplex PCR assay on genomic DNA. The Illumina HiSeq System was used to sequence the amplified TCR beta libraries as 87-base-pair reads. In the paper's pipeline: Across the 500 to 850 repertoires, a later analysis counted 78 million or so unique TCR beta chains, 9.5 million to 12 million of which were shared by at least two donors. Raw reads were error-corrected and collapsed into unique sequences with a nearest-neighbor algorithm that merged closely related sequences to remove PCR and sequencing errors. Alignment of CDR3 sequences to IMGT reference sequences was used to assign V, D and J gene segments. Each retained sequence needed at least a six-nucleotide match to both a V gene segment and a J gene segment. Rearrangements were classified as productive when the CDR3 lacked stop codons and remained in frame with V and J, and all other rearrangements were classified as non-productive. Following IMGT convention, CDR3 was defined as the stretch from the second conserved V-encoded cysteine to the conserved J-encoded phenylalanine. The earlier analysis of 587 of the donors excluded sequences that lacked an unambiguous match to a single V gene segment. An earlier analysis of 500 to 600 of the donors classified V segments as functional when productive rearrangements were above 56.7% and as segregating when the standard deviation between donors was above 5%. A statistical classification framework was developed to diagnose cytomegalovirus status using the catalog of TCR beta chain sequences. In a later analysis, V and J genes were assigned by comparing TCR nucleotide sequences against IMGT/GENE-DB human TR gene sequences. A later analysis assigned CDR3 sequences and most-parsimonious VDJ recombination scenarios with the TCRdist pipeline. In a later analysis, each TCR beta chain was defined by its CDR3 amino acid sequence together with its V-gene family, and reads without a unique V-gene family were excluded. In a later analysis, 450 to 600 highly shared, low-generation-probability nucleotide sequences were removed to address suspected cross-contamination and a sequencing artifact. In a later analysis, a clonal expansion index for each public chain was calculated from normalized within-repertoire ranks of inferred template counts. A later analysis computed generation probabilities with a VDJ recombination model fitted to out-of-frame rearrangements, and checked the results against IGoR. In a later analysis, TCR-TCR, TCR-HLA and TCR-CMV co-occurrence was scored with hypergeometric tests, and a repertoire-size bias correction was applied to TCR pairs. To estimate false discovery rates, a later analysis permuted the HLA or CMV assignments 20 times. In a later analysis, co-occurring TCRs were grouped using DBSCAN, with TCRdist sequence similarity added in when clustering inside HLA-allele-positive subsets. Co-occurrence clustering excluded repertoires with fewer than 30,000 or more than 120,000 public chains, plus five with anomalous nucleotide sharing. In TCRdb, the immuneACCESS table is reduced to in-frame sequences with V and J assigned. These tables do not hold every clone; where another copy was compared, an unresolved V gene accounts for under half, and the others remain unexplained. D and trimming were read from the DNA, whereas the V and J calls and clone size are those reported in that table. The sample records 220,000 or so clones, more than 65% of which are singletons. About 1.7% of the sample belongs to the ten largest clones.

The cohort comprised around 700 healthy bone marrow donors. All cohort members were sampled while nominally healthy, although unrecorded immune exposures were likely present. The donor was CMV seronegative and belonged to the group of 380 or so seronegative cohort members. Each donor provided a peripheral blood sample, and peripheral blood mononuclear cells were used for TCR beta sequencing. Genomic DNA was extracted from the blood cell samples with the Qiagen DNeasy Blood Extraction Kit. CDR1 WNHNN and CDR2 SYGVQD were looked up in the germline V gene (reference sequence). The CDR3 holds 13 amino acids from the cysteine to the phenylalanine. CDR3 DNA only is kept here, 39 bases in frame from base 1. Relative to germline, V is 8 bases shorter and J is 3 bases shorter, with 13 bases between their ends. In regard to this clone: Its antigen is still unknown. The sample holds no much larger clone one base away, and base qualities are not on file.

The chain is assembled from TRBV10-1 and TRBJ1-1, and possibly TRBD1, on 5 matching bases. What was sequenced was PBMCs. The TCR comes from a man aged 50 to 59 in good health and CMV-seronegative. The CDR3: CASSPGFYTEAFF. Here is the DNA: TGCGCCAGCTCTCCAGGGTTTTACACTGAAGCTTTCTTT.